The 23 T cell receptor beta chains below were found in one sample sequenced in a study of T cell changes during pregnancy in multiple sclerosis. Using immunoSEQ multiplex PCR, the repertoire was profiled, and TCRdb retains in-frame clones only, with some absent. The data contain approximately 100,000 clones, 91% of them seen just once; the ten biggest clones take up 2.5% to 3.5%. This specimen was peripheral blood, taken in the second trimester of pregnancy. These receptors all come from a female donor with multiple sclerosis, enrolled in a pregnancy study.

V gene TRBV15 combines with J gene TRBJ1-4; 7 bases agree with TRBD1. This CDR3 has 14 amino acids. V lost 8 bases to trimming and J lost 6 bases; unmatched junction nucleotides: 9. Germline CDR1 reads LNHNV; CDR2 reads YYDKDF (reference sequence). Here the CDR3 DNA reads TGTGCCACCTGTGGAGGGACAGTCCATGAAAAACTGTTTTTT. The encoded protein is CATCGGTVHEKLFF.

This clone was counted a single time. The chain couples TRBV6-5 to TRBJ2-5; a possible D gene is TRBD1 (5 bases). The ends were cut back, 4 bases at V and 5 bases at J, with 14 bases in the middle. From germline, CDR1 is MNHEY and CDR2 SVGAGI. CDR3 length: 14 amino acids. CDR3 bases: TGTGCCAGCAGTTCCCTTAGGGGCAAGGAGACCCAGTACTTC. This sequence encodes CASSSLRGKETQYF.

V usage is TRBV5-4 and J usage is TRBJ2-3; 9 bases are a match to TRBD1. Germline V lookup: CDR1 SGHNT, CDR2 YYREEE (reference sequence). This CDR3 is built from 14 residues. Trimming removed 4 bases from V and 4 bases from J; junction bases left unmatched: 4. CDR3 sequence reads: CASSGDRGADTQYF. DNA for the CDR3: TGTGCCAGCAGCGGTGACAGGGGGGCAGATACGCAGTATTTT.

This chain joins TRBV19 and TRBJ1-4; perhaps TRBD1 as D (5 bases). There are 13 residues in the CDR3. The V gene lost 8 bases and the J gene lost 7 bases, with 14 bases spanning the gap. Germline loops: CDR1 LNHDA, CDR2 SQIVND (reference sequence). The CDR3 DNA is TGTGCCAGTCTTCGCGGGGCGGGTGAAAAACTGTTTTTT. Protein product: CASLRGAGEKLFF.

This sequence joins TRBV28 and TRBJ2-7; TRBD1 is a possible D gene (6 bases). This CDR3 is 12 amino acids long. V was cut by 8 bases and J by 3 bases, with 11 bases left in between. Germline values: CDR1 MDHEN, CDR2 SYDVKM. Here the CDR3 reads CASGGQIYEQYF. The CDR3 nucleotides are TGTGCCAGCGGCGGACAGATCTACGAGCAGTACTTC.

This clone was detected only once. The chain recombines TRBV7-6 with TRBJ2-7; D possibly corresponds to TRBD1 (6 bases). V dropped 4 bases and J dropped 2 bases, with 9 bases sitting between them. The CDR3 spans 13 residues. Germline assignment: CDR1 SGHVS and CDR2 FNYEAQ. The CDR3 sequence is CASSYDRTYEQYF. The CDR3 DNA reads TGTGCCAGCAGCTATGACAGGACCTACGAGCAGTACTTC.

CDR3 bases: TGTGCCAGCAGTCCCTGGAGGTCCGGGGAGCTGTTTTTT. Its protein is CASSPWRSGELFF. The rearrangement joins TRBV28 to TRBJ2-2, with a possible D match to TRBD2 (5 bases). The CDR3 has 13 amino acids. V was clipped by 5 bases and J by 6 bases, with 10 bases between them. Per germline, CDR1 MDHEN and CDR2 SYDVKM.

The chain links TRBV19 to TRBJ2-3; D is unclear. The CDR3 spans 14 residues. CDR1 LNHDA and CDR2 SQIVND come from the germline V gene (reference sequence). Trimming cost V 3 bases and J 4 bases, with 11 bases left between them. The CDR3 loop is CASSMRREADTQYF. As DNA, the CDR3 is TGTGCCAGTAGTATGCGGAGAGAGGCAGATACGCAGTATTTT. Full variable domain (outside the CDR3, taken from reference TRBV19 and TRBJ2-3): DGGITQSPKYLFRKEGQNVTLSCEQNLNHDAMYWYRQDPGQGLRLIYYSQIVNDFQKGDIAEGYSVSREKKESFPLTVTSAQKNPTAFYLCASSMRREADTQYFGPGTRLTVL.

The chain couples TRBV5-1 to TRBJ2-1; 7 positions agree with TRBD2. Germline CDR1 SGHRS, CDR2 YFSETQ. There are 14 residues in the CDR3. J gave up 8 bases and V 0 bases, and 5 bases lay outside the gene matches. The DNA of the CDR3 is TGCGCCAGCAGCTTGGACGGGAGGAGGGATGAGCAGTTCTTC. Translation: CASSLDGRRDEQFF. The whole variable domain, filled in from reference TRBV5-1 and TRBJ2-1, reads KAGVTQTPRYLIKTRGQQVTLSCSPISGHRSVSWYQQTPGQGLQFLFEYFSETQRNKGNFPGRFSGRQFSNSRSEMNVSTLELGDSALYLCASSLDGRRDEQFFGPGTRLTVL.

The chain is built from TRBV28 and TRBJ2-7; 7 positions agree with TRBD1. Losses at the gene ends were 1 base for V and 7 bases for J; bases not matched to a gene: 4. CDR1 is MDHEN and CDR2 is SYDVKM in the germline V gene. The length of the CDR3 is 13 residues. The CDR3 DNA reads TGTGCCAGCAGTTTATCCGCACAGGGGGAGCAGTACTTC. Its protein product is CASSLSAQGEQYF.

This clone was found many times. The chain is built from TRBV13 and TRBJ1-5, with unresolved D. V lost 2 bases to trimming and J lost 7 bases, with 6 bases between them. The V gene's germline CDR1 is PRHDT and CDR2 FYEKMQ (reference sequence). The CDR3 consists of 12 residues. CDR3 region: CASSLSGQPQHF. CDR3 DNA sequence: TGTGCCAGCAGCTTAAGCGGGCAGCCCCAGCATTTT.

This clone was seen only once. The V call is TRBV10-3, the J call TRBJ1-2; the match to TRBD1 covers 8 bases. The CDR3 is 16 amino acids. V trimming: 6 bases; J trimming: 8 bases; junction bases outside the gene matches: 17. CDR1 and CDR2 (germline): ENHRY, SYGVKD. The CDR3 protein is CAIRPTGVGEFEGYTF. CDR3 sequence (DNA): TGTGCCATCAGACCGACAGGGGTCGGTGAATTTGAAGGCTACACCTTC.

CDR3 protein: CASRLTGGTEAFF. The CDR3 DNA follows: TGTGCCAGCAGGTTAACAGGGGGCACTGAAGCTTTCTTT. The chain couples TRBV7-9 to TRBJ1-1, with 8 bases that match TRBD1. Germline CDR1 SEHNR, CDR2 FQNEAQ (reference sequence). The CDR3 extends over 13 amino acids. Trimming cost V 6 bases and J 4 bases; bases outside gene matches: 4.

The CDR3 DNA follows: TGTGCCAGCAGCTCCTCGACAGCCACCTACGAGCAGTACTTC. It encodes CASSSSTATYEQYF. The chain uses TRBV7-9 and TRBJ2-7, with a weak D call TRBD1 (5 bases). Trimming pared 4 bases from V and 2 bases from J, leaving 12 bases between. Per the germline V gene, CDR1 is SEHNR and CDR2 is FQNEAQ (reference sequence). This CDR3 has 14 residues.

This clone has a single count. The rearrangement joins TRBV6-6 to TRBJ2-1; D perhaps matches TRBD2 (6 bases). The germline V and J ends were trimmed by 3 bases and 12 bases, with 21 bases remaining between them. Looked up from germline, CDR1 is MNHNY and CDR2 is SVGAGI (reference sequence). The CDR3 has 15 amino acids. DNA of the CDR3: TGTGCCAGCAGTTATAGAGGACTAAACTCGGATGCGCAGTTCTTC. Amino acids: CASSYRGLNSDAQFF.

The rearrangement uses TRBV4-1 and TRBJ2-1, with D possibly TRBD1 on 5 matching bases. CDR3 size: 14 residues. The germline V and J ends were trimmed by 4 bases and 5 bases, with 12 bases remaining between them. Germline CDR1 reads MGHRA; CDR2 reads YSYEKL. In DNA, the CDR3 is TGCGCCAGCAGCCGCTCTCTAGGGGACAATGAGCAGTTCTTC. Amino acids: CASSRSLGDNEQFF.

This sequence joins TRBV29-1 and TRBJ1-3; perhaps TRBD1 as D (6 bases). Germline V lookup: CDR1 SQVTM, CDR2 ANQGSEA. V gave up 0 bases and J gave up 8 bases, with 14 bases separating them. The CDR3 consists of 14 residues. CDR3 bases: TGCAGCGTTGAAGATTACAGGGTCCCGGACACCATATATTTT. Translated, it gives CSVEDYRVPDTIYF.

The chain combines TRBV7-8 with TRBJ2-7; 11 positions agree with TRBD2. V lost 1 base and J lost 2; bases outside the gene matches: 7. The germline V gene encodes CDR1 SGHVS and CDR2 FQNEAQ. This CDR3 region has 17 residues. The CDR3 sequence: CASSLGGLAVPPYEQYF. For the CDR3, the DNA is TGTGCCAGCAGCTTAGGGGGACTAGCGGTCCCACCCTACGAGCAGTACTTC.

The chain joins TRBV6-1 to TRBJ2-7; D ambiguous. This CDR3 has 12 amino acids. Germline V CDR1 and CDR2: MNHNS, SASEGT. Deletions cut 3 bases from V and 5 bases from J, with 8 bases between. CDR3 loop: CASSESVHEQYF. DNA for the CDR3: TGTGCCAGCAGTGAGAGTGTCCACGAGCAGTACTTC.

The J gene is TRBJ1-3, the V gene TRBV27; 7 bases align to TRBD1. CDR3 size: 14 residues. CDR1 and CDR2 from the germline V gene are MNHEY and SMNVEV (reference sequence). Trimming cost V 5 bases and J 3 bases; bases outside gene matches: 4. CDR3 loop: CASSRQGGGNTIYF. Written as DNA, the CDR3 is TGTGCCAGCAGTCGTCAGGGGGGTGGAAACACCATATATTTT.

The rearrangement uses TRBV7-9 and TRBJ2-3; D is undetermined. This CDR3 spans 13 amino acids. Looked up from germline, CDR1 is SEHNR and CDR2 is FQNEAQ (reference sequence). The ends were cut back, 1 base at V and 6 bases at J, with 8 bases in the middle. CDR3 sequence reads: CASSLGWADTQYF. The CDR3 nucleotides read TGTGCCAGCAGCTTAGGCTGGGCCGATACGCAGTATTTT.

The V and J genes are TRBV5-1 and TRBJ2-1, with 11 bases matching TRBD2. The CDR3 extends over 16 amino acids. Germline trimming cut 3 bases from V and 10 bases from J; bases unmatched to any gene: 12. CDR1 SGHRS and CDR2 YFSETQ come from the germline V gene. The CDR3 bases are TGCGCCAGCAGCTCCAGACTAGCGGGACTCAACGGGGAGCAGTTCTTC. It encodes CASSSRLAGLNGEQFF.

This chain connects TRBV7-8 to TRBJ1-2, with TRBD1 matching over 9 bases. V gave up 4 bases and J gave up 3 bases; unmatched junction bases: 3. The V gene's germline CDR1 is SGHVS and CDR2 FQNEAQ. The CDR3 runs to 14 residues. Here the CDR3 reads CASSSWTGDYGYTF. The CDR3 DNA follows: TGTGCCAGCAGCTCTTGGACAGGGGACTATGGCTACACCTTC.